This TCR beta chain originates from a study of blood T cells in healthy people across ages. Germline loops: CDR1 KGHSH, CDR2 LQKENI. The V end lost 0 bases, the J end lost 4 bases, and 12 bases lay between the germline ends. The CDR3 sequence is 15 residues long. Individuals who donated were healthy Caucasians from Russia aged roughly 6 to 95. A J-beta primer mix and a sample-barcoded 5' primer were used in a second PCR of about 7 to 11 cycles. One entry per CDR3 protein results from TCRdb running MiXCR on the 5' RACE reads. The data show approximately 490,000 distinct CDR3 sequences, under 30% seen once. Another study also made use of these data, one on T cells of mothers and their children. As that study records: Using about 1.5 ug per 15 ul, all extracted RNA underwent cDNA synthesis. Related mother-child pairs shared marginally more repertoire than unrelated pairs, though not significantly. No clone of persistent microchimeric T cells was detected.

Specimen: blood. The J gene is TRBJ2-5, the V gene TRBV18; maybe TRBD1 (6 bases). This receptor was obtained from a boy aged 10-17 years in good health. In nucleotides, the CDR3 is TGTGCCAGCTCACCACCGCCGACAGGCTCAGAGACCCAGTACTTC. Translation: CASSPPPTGSETQYF.